This TCR beta chain was identified in a study of blood T cells in healthy people across ages. Study conclusions and caveats: TCR beta diversity per million T cells fell roughly linearly with age.

The CDR3 contains 15 residues. Trimming stripped 6 bases from V and 1 base from J, with 17 bases between. The germline V gene has CDR1 SGHRS and CDR2 YFSETQ. A J-beta primer mix and a sample-barcoded 5' primer were used in a second PCR of roughly 7 to 12 cycles. TCRdb independently ran MiXCR on the 5' RACE reads; one entry per CDR3 protein. Altogether about 970,000 distinct CDR3 sequences are present, approximately 50% being singletons, with the ten largest covering over 20%. In regard to this clonotype: Its antigen is as yet unknown.

The chain carries TRBV5-1 and TRBJ2-7; the D gene is possibly TRBD1 (6 bases). The specimen sequenced was blood. This receptor was identified in a woman aged 55-70 years in good health. DNA for the CDR3: TGCGCCAGCAAGGAGTACAGGGAATCTTCCTACGAGCAGTACTTC. Amino acid sequence: CASKEYRESSYEQYF. Full variable domain (missing parts from reference TRBV5-1 and TRBJ2-7): KAGVTQTPRYLIKTRGQQVTLSCSPISGHRSVSWYQQTPGQGLQFLFEYFSETQRNKGNFPGRFSGRQFSNSRSEMNVSTLELGDSALYLCASKEYRESSYEQYFGPGTRLTVT.